Each of the 14 T cell receptor beta chains below was sequenced from the same sample in a study of CD8+CD57+ T cells in acquired aplastic anemia. Researchers used genomic DNA as the template to profile TCR beta VDJ and CDR3. One entry per CDR3 protein results from TCRdb running MiXCR on the reads. The sample consists of about 220,000 distinct CDR3 sequences, approximately 35% of them appearing once. The sample consisted of sorted CD4+, CD8+, or CD8+CD57+ T cells (not recorded which) from PBMCs. The source is a human donor in good health, serving as a control.

V usage is TRBV5-1 and J usage is TRBJ1-2; tentatively, D is TRBD1 (5 bases). The CDR3 runs to 15 residues. With 1 base removed from V and 7 bases from J, the gap between germline ends came to 17 bases. Per the germline V gene, CDR1 is SGHRS and CDR2 is YFSETQ. CDR3 nucleotides: TGCGCCAGCAGCTTGCTACCGGGGGACCCTTTTGGCTACACCTTC. It encodes CASSLLPGDPFGYTF.

Many counts were recorded for this clonotype. V gene TRBV20-1 combines with J gene TRBJ2-5; 8 bases are a match to TRBD2. Germline-derived CDR1 and CDR2 are DFQATT and SNEGSKA (reference sequence). The CDR3 totals 15 residues. V lost 4 bases and J lost 4; bases outside the gene matches: 11. The DNA for the CDR3 is TGCAGTGCTATAAGAGGAGCGGGAGAAAGAGAGACCCAGTACTTC. Translated: CSAIRGAGERETQYF.

This clonotype was detected ten times or more. The chain employs TRBV5-1 and TRBJ1-1; tentatively, D is TRBD1 (5 bases). This CDR3 is 14 amino acids long. The germline CDR1 and CDR2 sequences are SGHRS and YFSETQ. The ends were cut back, 2 bases at V and 5 bases at J, with 13 bases in the middle. In nucleotides, the CDR3 is TGCGCCAGCAGCTTAGAGGGGCCGTGGACTGAAGCTTTCTTT. It codes for CASSLEGPWTEAFF.

This clonotype appeared once. The chain is built from TRBV19 and TRBJ1-2; TRBD1 matches 8 bases. V was pared by 3 bases and J by 8 bases, with 8 bases of the junction left unmatched. Germline values: CDR1 LNHDA, CDR2 SQIVND (reference sequence). The CDR3 has 14 residues. The CDR3, as DNA: TGTGCCAGTAGTATTAATGCAGGGGGCTACGGCTACACCTTC. Amino acids: CASSINAGGYGYTF.

This clonotype was picked up a small number of times. V is TRBV6-1 and J is TRBJ1-5; no reliable D call. V gave up 6 bases and J gave up 0 bases, with 9 bases separating them. The CDR3 is made up of 14 amino acids. Germline V gives CDR1 MNHNS, CDR2 SASEGT. For the CDR3, the DNA is TGTGCCAGCAGCGACCATTTTAGCAATCAGCCCCAGCATTTT. This encodes CASSDHFSNQPQHF.

The V and J genes are TRBV9 and TRBJ2-2; D is unresolved. CDR1 is SGDLS, CDR2 YYNGEE, per germline. The CDR3 spans 16 residues. V dropped 6 bases and J dropped 4 bases, with 19 bases sitting between them. The CDR3 nucleotides read TGTGCCAGCAACTCCCAGACAACCCGTGGCACCGGGGAGCTGTTTTTT. This encodes CASNSQTTRGTGELFF.

This chain joins TRBV12-3 or TRBV12-4 and TRBJ1-2; D remains ambiguous. The CDR3 consists of 11 residues. Trimming pared 6 bases from V and 8 bases from J, leaving 10 bases between. The CDR3 bases are TGTGCCAGCAGCCGGGCGAGAGGCTACACCTTC. This sequence encodes CASSRARGYTF.

This clonotype appeared many times. CDR3 amino acids: CATSVPGQRSYEQYF. The CDR3 DNA is TGTGCCACCAGTGTTCCGGGACAGCGATCCTACGAGCAGTACTTC. The rearrangement links TRBV24-1 to TRBJ2-7; 7 bases agree with TRBD1. The length of the CDR3 is 15 residues. CDR1 and CDR2 from the germline V gene are KGHDR and SFDVKD. With V trimmed by 5 bases and J by 1 base, 7 bases remained unmatched.

This clonotype was observed at least ten times. The chain carries TRBV10-2 and TRBJ1-1; possible D gene TRBD1, 5 bases. Germline lookup yields CDR1 WSHSY and CDR2 SAAADI. The CDR3 has 12 residues. Trimming removed 5 bases at V and 10 bases at J, with 14 bases between. The CDR3 DNA reads TGCGCCAGCAGTCTCGTGGGACTTGGAGCTTTCTTT. Protein: CASSLVGLGAFF.

The chain has TRBV10-3 and TRBJ2-5; 8 bases map to TRBD2. Germline V CDR1 and CDR2: ENHRY, SYGVKD. V lost 10 bases, J lost 4 bases, and 8 bases stayed unmatched. CDR3 length equals 13 residues. The CDR3 DNA sequence: TGTGCCAGCAGGCCCAGCGGGGGAGAGACCCAGTACTTC. Translating gives CASRPSGGETQYF.

This clonotype has at least ten counts. This chain connects TRBV20-1 to TRBJ2-5; weak D call: TRBD1 (5 bases). Trimming removed 2 bases at V and 4 bases at J, with 17 bases between. This CDR3 is 15 amino acids long. CDR1 and CDR2 from the germline V gene are DFQATT and SNEGSKA (reference sequence). As DNA, the CDR3 is TGCAGTGCTAGATTACCAGGCAGGGAAGCAGAGACCCAGTACTTC. The encoded protein is CSARLPGREAETQYF.

The CDR3 loop reads CASSLLGVTEAFF. The DNA of the CDR3 is TGTGCCAGCAGCTTGTTAGGGGTCACTGAAGCTTTCTTT. The chain joins TRBV5-4 to TRBJ1-1, with D perhaps TRBD1 (5 bases). V dropped 1 base and J dropped 4 bases, with 8 bases sitting between them. CDR1 is SGHNT and CDR2 is YYREEE in the germline V gene (reference sequence). The CDR3 runs 13 residues.

The chain is built from TRBV15 and TRBJ1-5, with a weak D call TRBD1 (5 bases). Germline V CDR1 and CDR2: LNHNV, YYDKDF (reference sequence). This CDR3 spans 15 amino acids. Trimming shortened V by 6 bases and J by 7 bases, and 19 bases separated the two germline ends. The CDR3 sequence is CATSSRQGLGQPQHF. DNA of the CDR3: TGTGCCACCAGTAGTCGCCAGGGTCTCGGGCAGCCCCAGCATTTT.

This clonotype was observed many times. The genes are TRBV7-2 and TRBJ1-1, with a weak D call TRBD1 (6 bases). The V end lost 5 bases, the J end lost 7 bases, and 17 bases lay between the germline ends. CDR1 and CDR2 (germline): SGHTA, FQGNSA. The CDR3 has 14 amino acids. In DNA, the CDR3 is TGTGCCAGCAGCAGAACAGGGTCCTCCTTTGAAGCTTTCTTT. As protein: CASSRTGSSFEAFF.